This TCR beta chain was obtained from a study of T-cell memory formation after mild COVID-19. Study at large: There were largely donor-specific TCR clusters. General study points: CD4+ contracting clones were found mainly in CM and EM, and CD8+ ones in EMRA. Some SARS-CoV-2-responding clones were already detected in memory before infection.

Notes on this clonotype: Its antigen is not known.

From the 5' RACE reads, TCRdb called clonotypes with MiXCR, one entry per CDR3 protein. The repertoire includes roughly 310,000 distinct CDR3 sequences, around a sixth of them detected once, and roughly 20% sits in the top ten. The receptor's source is a man younger than 35 who had mild COVID-19 (a few samples of this study predate the infection). Cell type and time point are not known. Material for sequencing was PBMCs or a T cell subset sorted from them (not recorded which).

DNA for the CDR3: TGTGCTAGTGGTTCTTCAGGACTAGCGGGGGGAGAGACCCAGTACTTC. This sequence encodes CASGSSGLAGGETQYF. The chain employs TRBV12-5 and TRBJ2-5, with 14 bases lining up with TRBD2. Germline V gene data show CDR1 as LGHNT and CDR2 as FRNRAP. This CDR3 comprises 16 residues. V was pared by 4 bases and J by 4 bases, with 5 bases of the junction left unmatched.